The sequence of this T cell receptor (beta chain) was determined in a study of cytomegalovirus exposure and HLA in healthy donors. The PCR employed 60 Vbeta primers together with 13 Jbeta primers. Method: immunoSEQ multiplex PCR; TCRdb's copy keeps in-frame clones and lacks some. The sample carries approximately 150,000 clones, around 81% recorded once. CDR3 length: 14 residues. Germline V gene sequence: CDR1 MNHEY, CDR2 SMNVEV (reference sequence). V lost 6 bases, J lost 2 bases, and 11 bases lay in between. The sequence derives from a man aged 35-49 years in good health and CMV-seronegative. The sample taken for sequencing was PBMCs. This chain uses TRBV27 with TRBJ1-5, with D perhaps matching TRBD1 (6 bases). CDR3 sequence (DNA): TGTGCCAGCAGCGTACAGGGAGGCAATCAGCCCCAGCATTTT. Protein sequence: CASSVQGGNQPQHF.